This T cell receptor beta chain was found in a study of blood T cell repertoires in COVID-19. In germline, CDR1 is SGHAT, CDR2 FQNNGV. Losses at the gene ends were 3 bases for V and 4 bases for J; bases not matched to a gene: 5. This CDR3 is built from 14 residues. The assay was immunoSEQ multiplex PCR, and TCRdb's table has in-frame clones only and misses some. This repertoire shows tens of thousands of clones, more than 60% found once; its top ten account for about 15%. Sample: peripheral blood. This clonotype originated in a human donor with active or convalescent COVID-19. The donor label of this sample is uncertain. The V call is TRBV11-2, the J call TRBJ2-7, with 8 bases lining up with TRBD2. The CDR3 here is CASSFGTRAYEQYF. CDR3 DNA sequence: TGTGCCAGCAGCTTCGGGACTAGAGCGTACGAGCAGTACTTC. The full variable domain, with the rest looked up from reference TRBV11-2 and TRBJ2-7, is EAGVAQSPRYKIIEKRQSVAFWCNPISGHATLYWYQQILGQGPKLLIQFQNNGVVDDSQLPKDRFSAERLKGVDSTLKIQPAKLEDSAVYLCASSFGTRAYEQYFGPGTRLTVT.